One and the same sample provided the 21 T cell receptor beta chains below, sequenced in a study of PD-L1 blockade in urothelial cancer. Time point described: peripheral blood 6 weeks after treatment start. Using immunoSEQ multiplex PCR, the repertoire was profiled, and TCRdb retains in-frame clones only, with some absent. Among 38,000 or so clones, 85% were seen once, and the ten largest hold approximately 2.4%. Sequencing used PBMCs, obtained around atezolizumab (anti-PD-L1) treatment. Source of these receptors: an older man with urothelial cancer.

The rearrangement links TRBV15 to TRBJ1-5, with D hard to call. Trimming stripped 0 bases from V and 11 bases from J, with 8 bases between. CDR3 length: 12 amino acids. CDR1 and CDR2 (germline): LNHNV, YYDKDF (reference sequence). In nucleotides, the CDR3 is TGTGCCACCAGCAGAGACCAACAGACCCAGCATTTT. It is translated as CATSRDQQTQHF.

V usage is TRBV12-5 and J usage is TRBJ2-3; possibly TRBD2 for D (5 bases). V lost 1 base and J lost 2, with 7 bases in between. CDR1 and CDR2 (germline): LGHNT, FRNRAP. The CDR3 length is 14 residues. The DNA of the CDR3 is TGTGCTAGTGGTTTGGAGCGGTACACAGATACGCAGTATTTT. Translating gives CASGLERYTDTQYF.

This clone counts as medium-sized. The chain links TRBV19 to TRBJ1-3; D remains ambiguous. Germline V gene data show CDR1 as LNHDA and CDR2 as SQIVND (reference sequence). CDR3 length: 16 amino acids. Trimming shortened V by 5 bases and J by 0 bases, and 14 bases separated the two germline ends. The CDR3 sequence is CASSPRGTSSGNTIYF. CDR3 nucleotide sequence: TGTGCCAGTAGTCCCCGAGGCACCAGCTCTGGAAACACCATATATTTT.

V is TRBV5-1 and J is TRBJ2-7; 7 bases are shared with TRBD2. CDR1 is SGHRS and CDR2 is YFSETQ in the germline V gene. The J segment lost 3 bases and the V segment lost 1 base, leaving 7 bases of the junction unmatched. CDR3 length: 15 residues. CDR3 residues: CASSLSWEGFYEQYF. The CDR3 DNA is TGCGCCAGCAGCTTGTCGTGGGAGGGCTTCTACGAGCAGTACTTC.

In DNA form, the CDR3 reads TGTGCCAGCAGTTCTGGACAGGGGTACGAGCAGTACTTC. Translating gives CASSSGQGYEQYF. The gene calls are TRBV27 and TRBJ2-7; 9 bases map to TRBD1. The CDR3 totals 13 residues. V was clipped by 4 bases and J by 4 bases; unmatched bases: 2. Germline V CDR1 and CDR2: MNHEY, SMNVEV (reference sequence).

The chain couples TRBV6-1 to TRBJ2-2, with TRBD2 as a possible D gene (7 bases). V shed 6 bases and J shed 5 bases, with 16 bases lying between them. The V gene's germline CDR1 is MNHNS and CDR2 SASEGT. CDR3 length: 15 residues. CDR3 nucleotides: TGTGCCAGCAGAGGGGGGGAGGCCTGGACCGGGGAGCTGTTTTTT. Residues: CASRGGEAWTGELFF.

Here the CDR3 reads CSALRGDTQYF. The CDR3 nucleotides read TGCAGCGCCCTTAGGGGAGATACGCAGTATTTT. The chain is built from TRBV29-1 and TRBJ2-3; a weak D match, TRBD1 (5 bases). The CDR3 loop spans 11 amino acids. With 7 bases removed from V and 5 bases from J, the gap between germline ends came to 10 bases. Per germline, CDR1 SQVTM and CDR2 ANQGSEA.

The rearrangement uses TRBV6-1 and TRBJ2-7; a weak D match, TRBD2 (5 bases). This CDR3 region has 12 residues. Germline CDR1 is MNHNS and CDR2 is SASEGT. V dropped 7 bases and J dropped 4 bases, with 11 bases sitting between them. The CDR3 sequence is CASNPDSYEQYF. The CDR3 nucleotides read TGTGCCAGCAACCCGGACTCGTACGAGCAGTACTTC.

The V gene is TRBV28, the J gene TRBJ2-5, with D maybe TRBD2 (6 bases). V lost 6 bases and J lost 1, with 18 bases in between. Per germline, CDR1 MDHEN and CDR2 SYDVKM. The CDR3 contains 16 residues. The CDR3 region has the DNA TGTGCCAGCAGGAGCTCGGGACCCGGGGGCCAAGAGACCCAGTACTTC. This gives the protein CASRSSGPGGQETQYF.

Regarding this clone: One junction end disagrees with the germline gene, perhaps due to a read error. This rearrangement joins TRBV7-7 to TRBJ2-1; 9 positions match TRBD2. Per germline, CDR1 SSHAT and CDR2 FNYEAQ (reference sequence). The CDR3 runs 15 residues. The CDR3 coding sequence is TGTGCTAGCAGCCTCGGGGTAGCGGGGGCGGGTGAGCAGTTCTTC. It encodes CASSLGVAGAGEQFF.

This rearrangement joins TRBV15 to TRBJ2-7; perhaps TRBD2 as D (6 bases). The CDR3 consists of 15 residues. Trimming shortened V by 1 base and J by 3 bases, and 13 bases separated the two germline ends. The germline gives CDR1 LNHNV, CDR2 YYDKDF (reference sequence). The CDR3 protein is CATSRVTRGFYEQYF. The DNA of the CDR3 is TGTGCCACCAGCAGAGTTACGCGGGGTTTCTACGAGCAGTACTTC. Full variable domain (missing parts from reference TRBV15 and TRBJ2-7): DAMVIQNPRYQVTQFGKPVTLSCSQTLNHNVMYWYQQKSSQAPKLLFHYYDKDFNNEADTPDNFQSRRPNTSFCFLDIRSPGLGDTAMYLCATSRVTRGFYEQYFGPGTRLTVT.

The chain carries TRBV7-2 and TRBJ2-4; possible D gene TRBD1, 6 bases. The germline gives CDR1 SGHTA, CDR2 FQGNSA. Trimming left V 3 bases short and J 6 bases short, with 12 bases between. This CDR3 comprises 14 residues. This chain's CDR3 is CASSFVPRGNIQYF. CDR3 sequence (DNA): TGTGCCAGCAGCTTTGTGCCCAGGGGAAACATTCAGTACTTC.

V and J are TRBV5-1 and TRBJ2-1; TRBD2 aligns across 12 bases. This CDR3 has 17 residues. Germline CDR1 and CDR2: SGHRS and YFSETQ. V lost 7 bases, J lost 3 bases, and 11 bases stayed unmatched. CDR3 in DNA: TGCGCCAGCTCAATAGGCCTAGCGGGAGGGATCTACAATGAGCAGTTCTTC. As protein: CASSIGLAGGIYNEQFF.

This chain joins TRBV6-5 and TRBJ2-7, with a possible D match to TRBD2 (6 bases). The CDR3 extends over 16 amino acids. Germline V lookup: CDR1 MNHEY, CDR2 SVGAGI. Trimming shortened V by 4 bases and J by 9 bases, and 25 bases separated the two germline ends. The CDR3 region has the DNA TGTGCCAGCAGTTCCCCTGCCGGGGGTGAGACGTCTGGGCAGTACTTC. This translates into CASSSPAGGETSGQYF.

The chain recombines TRBV29-1 with TRBJ2-3; no clear D. CDR3 length: 13 residues. With 4 bases removed from V and 5 bases from J, the gap between germline ends came to 13 bases. Per germline, CDR1 SQVTM and CDR2 ANQGSEA. CDR3 bases: TGCAGCGTTGGTTCCCAAGTCGGAGATACGCAGTATTTT. Protein sequence: CSVGSQVGDTQYF.

The chain has TRBV29-1 and TRBJ2-7, with TRBD2 identical over 12 bases. The V gene's germline CDR1 is SQVTM and CDR2 ANQGSEA. The junction had 4 bases not matched to a gene; V was cut back by 3 bases and J by 7 bases. This CDR3 spans 13 amino acids. The CDR3 is CSVDLLAGGEQYF. CDR3 sequence (DNA): TGCAGCGTTGATCTACTAGCGGGAGGTGAGCAGTACTTC.

The rearrangement joins TRBV5-4 to TRBJ2-1; 11 bases are shared with TRBD2. The V and J ends lost 4 bases and 4 bases, in that order; junction bases with no gene match: 7. The CDR3 runs to 16 residues. The V gene's germline CDR1 is SGHNT and CDR2 YYREEE (reference sequence). CDR3 in DNA: TGTGCCAGCAGCCGACCGGGACTAGCGGTTTACAATGAGCAGTTCTTC. The encoded protein is CASSRPGLAVYNEQFF.

The gene calls are TRBV28 and TRBJ2-5, with a weak D call TRBD2 (6 bases). The CDR3 sequence is 14 residues long. V was pared by 4 bases and J by 5 bases, with 14 bases between. CDR1 and CDR2 from the germline V gene are MDHEN and SYDVKM. The CDR3 nucleotides are TGTGCCAGCAGTTCGGTCCTTACTAGCGAGACCCAGTACTTC. This sequence encodes CASSSVLTSETQYF.

The CDR3 DNA sequence: TGTGCCAGCAGCTCCCAGGACAGAAATAGCAATCAGCCCCAGCATTTT. It encodes CASSSQDRNSNQPQHF. The chain is built from TRBV7-9 and TRBJ1-5, with D possibly being TRBD1 (6 bases). Deletions cut 4 bases from V and 0 bases from J, with 13 bases between. In germline, CDR1 is SEHNR, CDR2 FQNEAQ (reference sequence). The CDR3 covers 16 residues.

The chain couples TRBV6-6 to TRBJ2-7; 8 bases align to TRBD2. CDR1 and CDR2 from the germline V gene are MNHNY and SVGAGI (reference sequence). Trimming took 4 bases from V and 4 from J; bases not matched to a gene: 9. The CDR3 consists of 15 residues. The DNA for the CDR3 is TGTGCCAGCAGTTCGAAGGCGGGAGGTCGGTACGAGCAGTACTTC. Translating gives CASSSKAGGRYEQYF.

CDR3 sequence (DNA): TGTGCCAGCAGGGGGACTGTCTACGAGCAGTACTTC. As protein: CASRGTVYEQYF. The J gene is TRBJ2-7, the V gene TRBV7-9; perhaps TRBD2 as D (6 bases). The germline gives CDR1 SEHNR, CDR2 FQNEAQ (reference sequence). Trimming pared 6 bases from V and 3 bases from J, leaving 9 bases between. This CDR3 region has 12 residues.